This is a list of T cell receptor beta chains from one sample in a study of PD-L1 blockade in urothelial cancer. Profiled with immunoSEQ multiplex PCR; TCRdb holds only in-frame clones, not every one. The sample holds around 92,000 clones; around 89% are singletons and the top ten take about 1%. This material consisted of PBMCs, taken around atezolizumab (anti-PD-L1) treatment. Source of these receptors: a woman over 75 with urothelial cancer. The CDR3 runs from the conserved cysteine through the conserved F or W. A D gene is named only where the DNA matches it firmly. Size values are once, few and many counts, or a class for expanded clones, and some rows have none.

v_call: TRBV30; j_call: TRBJ2-1; d_call: TRBD2; clone_size: .; cdr3_nt: TGTGCCTGGAGCCTTAGAGGCGGGAGGGTCAATGAGCAGTTCTTC; cdr3_aa: CAWSLRGGRVNEQFF
v_call: TRBV5-4; j_call: TRBJ1-4; d_call: TRBD1; clone_size: .; cdr3_nt: TGTGCCAGCAGCCCAGGGGGTGAAAAACTGTTTTTT; cdr3_aa: CASSPGGEKLFF
v_call: TRBV4-2; j_call: TRBJ2-2; d_call: .; clone_size: .; cdr3_nt: TGTGCCAGCAGCCAAGATTTGCAGGGCGGGGAGCTGTTTTTT; cdr3_aa: CASSQDLQGGELFF
v_call: TRBV7-3; j_call: TRBJ2-5; d_call: TRBD2; clone_size: .; cdr3_nt: TGTGCCAGCAGCACCACACCTAGCGGGAGGATGGAGACCCAGTACTTC; cdr3_aa: CASSTTPSGRMETQYF
v_call: TRBV5-8; j_call: TRBJ2-6; d_call: .; clone_size: .; cdr3_nt: TGTGCCAGCAGCTTGGGTTGGGGCAGGCAACTAATATCTGGGGCCAACGTCCTGACTTTC; cdr3_aa: CASSLGWGRQLISGANVLTF
v_call: TRBV7-9; j_call: TRBJ2-7; d_call: .; clone_size: .; cdr3_nt: TGTGCCAGCAGCTTATTAGGAACGGGAAGCTCCTACGAGCAGTACTTC; cdr3_aa: CASSLLGTGSSYEQYF
v_call: TRBV7-3; j_call: TRBJ2-1; d_call: TRBD2; clone_size: .; cdr3_nt: TGTGCCAGCAGCCCATCACTAGCGGGAGGGTGGCAGTTCTTC; cdr3_aa: CASSPSLAGGWQFF
v_call: TRBV6-1; j_call: TRBJ1-3; d_call: .; clone_size: .; cdr3_nt: TGTGCCAGCAGGGCTCAGGGCGGTGGAAACACCATATATTTT; cdr3_aa: CASRAQGGGNTIYF
v_call: TRBV6-5; j_call: TRBJ1-2; d_call: .; clone_size: .; cdr3_nt: TGTGCCAGCAGTTACTCGGGGGGAAACTATGGCTACACCTTC; cdr3_aa: CASSYSGGNYGYTF
v_call: TRBV11-2; j_call: TRBJ1-1; d_call: TRBD1; clone_size: .; cdr3_nt: TGTGCCAGCAGCTTAGATAGGACAGGAACTGAAGCTTTCTTT; cdr3_aa: CASSLDRTGTEAFF
v_call: TRBV4-2; j_call: TRBJ2-3; d_call: .; clone_size: .; cdr3_nt: TGTGCCAGCAGCCGAATTAGTTCGACAGATACGCAGTATTTT; cdr3_aa: CASSRISSTDTQYF
v_call: TRBV28; j_call: TRBJ1-5; d_call: .; clone_size: few; cdr3_nt: TGTGCCAGCAGTTTAATCGATCAGCCCCAGCATTTT; cdr3_aa: CASSLIDQPQHF
v_call: TRBV5-6; j_call: TRBJ1-3; d_call: .; clone_size: .; cdr3_nt: TGTGCCAGCAGCACCCGGGGGGTCCATAGCTCTGGAAACACCATATATTTT; cdr3_aa: CASSTRGVHSSGNTIYF
v_call: TRBV7-7; j_call: TRBJ2-5; d_call: TRBD1; clone_size: .; cdr3_nt: TGTGCCAGCAGCCCGCAAGGGACAGCCCAAGAGACCCAGTACTTC; cdr3_aa: CASSPQGTAQETQYF
v_call: TRBV11-2; j_call: TRBJ1-2; d_call: .; clone_size: .; cdr3_nt: TGTGCCAGCAGCTTAGATCATCCCGGAGACGGCTACACCTTC; cdr3_aa: CASSLDHPGDGYTF
v_call: TRBV7-8; j_call: TRBJ1-5; d_call: .; clone_size: .; cdr3_nt: TGTGCCAGCAGCCTTACACCGAATCAGCCCCAGCATTTT; cdr3_aa: CASSLTPNQPQHF
v_call: TRBV5-1; j_call: TRBJ2-2; d_call: .; clone_size: .; cdr3_nt: TGCGCCAGCGCCCCTGGCGGATCGCGGACCGGGGAGCTGTTTTTT; cdr3_aa: CASAPGGSRTGELFF
v_call: TRBV5-6; j_call: TRBJ2-7; d_call: TRBD2; clone_size: .; cdr3_nt: TGTGCCAGCAGCACTTATCCCGGGACTAGCGGGAGGTCCCACGAGCAGTACTTC; cdr3_aa: CASSTYPGTSGRSHEQYF
v_call: TRBV5-8; j_call: TRBJ2-2; d_call: TRBD2; clone_size: .; cdr3_nt: TGTGCCAGCACTCCCTCGACTAGCAGCACCGGGGAGCTGTTTTTT; cdr3_aa: CASTPSTSSTGELFF
v_call: TRBV15; j_call: TRBJ2-2; d_call: .; clone_size: .; cdr3_nt: TGTGCCACCAGCAGGTTCCAGGGTTTAAGGAACACCGGGGAGCTGTTTTTT; cdr3_aa: CATSRFQGLRNTGELFF
v_call: TRBV19; j_call: TRBJ2-7; d_call: TRBD2; clone_size: .; cdr3_nt: TGTGCCAGTAGGGCTAGCGGGAGATCCTACGAGCAGTACTTC; cdr3_aa: CASRASGRSYEQYF
v_call: TRBV4-2; j_call: TRBJ2-2; d_call: TRBD1; clone_size: .; cdr3_nt: TGTGCCAGCAGCCAAGAGAGGGACAGAAACACCGGGGAGCTGTTTTTT; cdr3_aa: CASSQERDRNTGELFF
v_call: TRBV5-1; j_call: TRBJ1-1; d_call: .; clone_size: .; cdr3_nt: TGCGCCAGCAGCTTGGGACAGGCCCCGAACACTGAAGCTTTCTTT; cdr3_aa: CASSLGQAPNTEAFF
v_call: TRBV6-1; j_call: TRBJ1-5; d_call: .; clone_size: .; cdr3_nt: TGTGCCAGCAATAACCCCAGGGTCCTAAATCAGCCCCAGCATTTT; cdr3_aa: CASNNPRVLNQPQHF
v_call: TRBV7-3; j_call: TRBJ2-1; d_call: TRBD2; clone_size: .; cdr3_nt: TGTGCCAGCAGCTCCGACCTAGCGGGAGGGCCCTACAATGAGCAGTTCTTC; cdr3_aa: CASSSDLAGGPYNEQFF
v_call: TRBV5-1; j_call: TRBJ1-2; d_call: .; clone_size: .; cdr3_nt: TGCGCCAGCAGTGACTCTAGTAACTATGGCTACACCTTC; cdr3_aa: CASSDSSNYGYTF
v_call: TRBV30; j_call: TRBJ2-3; d_call: TRBD2; clone_size: .; cdr3_nt: TGTGCCTGGCTTACCCGGGGGGTAGCGGGAGGGTTCGGTACGCAGTATTTT; cdr3_aa: CAWLTRGVAGGFGTQYF
v_call: TRBV27; j_call: TRBJ1-1; d_call: .; clone_size: .; cdr3_nt: TGTGCCAGCAGTTTACAAGGAGGTTGGAACACTGAAGCTTTCTTT; cdr3_aa: CASSLQGGWNTEAFF
v_call: TRBV29-1; j_call: TRBJ2-2; d_call: .; clone_size: .; cdr3_nt: TGCAGCGTTGAAGTGAGGGTCCAACCCGGGGAGCTGTTTTTT; cdr3_aa: CSVEVRVQPGELFF
v_call: TRBV10-2; j_call: TRBJ1-1; d_call: .; clone_size: .; cdr3_nt: TGCGCCAGCAGTGAAACGGGGGGCCCGATATTTATAGCTTTCTTT; cdr3_aa: CASSETGGPIFIAFF
v_call: TRBV7-9; j_call: TRBJ2-7; d_call: TRBD2; clone_size: .; cdr3_nt: TGTGCCAGCAGCCCACGGGGAGGGTTCTCCTACGAGCAGTACTTC; cdr3_aa: CASSPRGGFSYEQYF
v_call: TRBV18; j_call: TRBJ2-1; d_call: .; clone_size: .; cdr3_nt: TGTGCCAGCTCACCAGCCGGACAGACCCTCCCCTCAGAGCAGTTCTTC; cdr3_aa: CASSPAGQTLPSEQFF
v_call: TRBV6-7; j_call: TRBJ2-2; d_call: TRBD1; clone_size: .; cdr3_nt: TGTGCCGGGACAGGGAAGACTGTGACCGAATGGAACACCGGGGAGCTGTTTTTT; cdr3_aa: CAGTGKTVTEWNTGELFF